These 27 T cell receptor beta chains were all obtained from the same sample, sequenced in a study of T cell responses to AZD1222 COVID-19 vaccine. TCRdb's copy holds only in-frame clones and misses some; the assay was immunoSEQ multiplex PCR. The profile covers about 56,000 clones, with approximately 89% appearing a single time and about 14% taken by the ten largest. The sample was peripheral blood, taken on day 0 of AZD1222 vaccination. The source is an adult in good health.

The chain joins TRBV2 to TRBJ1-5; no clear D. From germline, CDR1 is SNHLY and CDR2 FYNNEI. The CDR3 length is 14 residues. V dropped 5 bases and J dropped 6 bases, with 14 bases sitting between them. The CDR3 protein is CASSQWSVGQPQHF. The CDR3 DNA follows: TGTGCCAGCAGTCAATGGTCAGTGGGTCAGCCCCAGCATTTT.

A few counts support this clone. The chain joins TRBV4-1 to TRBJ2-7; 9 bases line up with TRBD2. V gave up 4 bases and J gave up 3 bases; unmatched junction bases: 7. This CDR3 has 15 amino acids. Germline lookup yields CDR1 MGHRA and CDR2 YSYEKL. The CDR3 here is CASSPSSREGYEQYF. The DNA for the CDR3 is TGCGCCAGCAGCCCAAGTTCGCGGGAGGGCTACGAGCAGTACTTC.

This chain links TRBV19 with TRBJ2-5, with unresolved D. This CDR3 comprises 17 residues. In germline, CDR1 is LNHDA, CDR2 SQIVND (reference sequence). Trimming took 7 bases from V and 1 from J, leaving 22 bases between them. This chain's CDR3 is CASTKGPPLLLQETQYF. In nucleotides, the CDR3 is TGTGCCAGTACCAAAGGCCCCCCACTCCTACTCCAAGAGACCCAGTACTTC.

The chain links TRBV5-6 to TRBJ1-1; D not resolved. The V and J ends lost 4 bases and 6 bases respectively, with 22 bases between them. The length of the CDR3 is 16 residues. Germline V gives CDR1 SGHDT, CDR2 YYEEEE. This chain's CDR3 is CASSPGVQEYFPEAFF. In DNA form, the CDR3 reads TGTGCCAGCAGCCCGGGAGTCCAGGAGTATTTCCCTGAAGCTTTCTTT.

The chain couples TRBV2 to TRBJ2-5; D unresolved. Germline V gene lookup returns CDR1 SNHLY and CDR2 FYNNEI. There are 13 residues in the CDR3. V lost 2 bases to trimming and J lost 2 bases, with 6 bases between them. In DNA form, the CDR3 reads TGTGCCAGCAGTGAATTTAGGCAAGAGACCCAGTACTTC. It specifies CASSEFRQETQYF.

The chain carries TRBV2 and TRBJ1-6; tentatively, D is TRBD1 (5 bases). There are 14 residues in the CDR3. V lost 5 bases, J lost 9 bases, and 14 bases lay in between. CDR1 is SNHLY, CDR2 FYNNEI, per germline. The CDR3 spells CASSLGVYGSPLHF. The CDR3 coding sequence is TGTGCCAGCAGTTTGGGGGTGTATGGTTCACCCCTCCACTTT.

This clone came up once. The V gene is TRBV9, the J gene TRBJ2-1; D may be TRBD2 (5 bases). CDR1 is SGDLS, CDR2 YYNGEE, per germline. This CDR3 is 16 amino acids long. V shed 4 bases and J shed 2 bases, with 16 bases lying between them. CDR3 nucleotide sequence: TGTGCCAGCAGCAGTAGATTGGGAGTAACCTACAATGAGCAGTTCTTC. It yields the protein CASSSRLGVTYNEQFF. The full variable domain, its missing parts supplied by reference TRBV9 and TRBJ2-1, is DSGVTQTPKHLITATGQRVTLRCSPRSGDLSVYWYQQSLDQGLQFLIQYYNGEERAKGNILERFSAQQFPDLHSELNLSSLELGDSALYFCASSSRLGVTYNEQFFGPGTRLTVL.

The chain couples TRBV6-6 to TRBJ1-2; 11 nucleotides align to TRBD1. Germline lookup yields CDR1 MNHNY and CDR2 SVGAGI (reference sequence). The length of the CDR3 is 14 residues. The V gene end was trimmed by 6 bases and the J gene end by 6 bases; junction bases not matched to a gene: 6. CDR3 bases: TGTGCCAGCAGGTCCGGACAGGGGGCGGATGGCTACACCTTC. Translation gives CASRSGQGADGYTF.

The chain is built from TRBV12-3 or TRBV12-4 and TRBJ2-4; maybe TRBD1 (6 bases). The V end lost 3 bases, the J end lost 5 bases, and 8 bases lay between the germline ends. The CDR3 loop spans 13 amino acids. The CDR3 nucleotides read TGTGCCAGCAGTTTTAACAGGGAAAACATTCAGTACTTC. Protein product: CASSFNRENIQYF.

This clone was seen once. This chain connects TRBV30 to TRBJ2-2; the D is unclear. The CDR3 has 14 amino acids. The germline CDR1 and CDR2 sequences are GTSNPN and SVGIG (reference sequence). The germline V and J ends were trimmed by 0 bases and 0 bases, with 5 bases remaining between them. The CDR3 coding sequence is TGTGCCTGGAGTGTGCAGGCGAACACCGGGGAGCTGTTTTTT. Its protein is CAWSVQANTGELFF. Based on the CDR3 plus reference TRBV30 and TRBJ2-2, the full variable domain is SQTIHQWPATLVQPVGSPLSLECTVEGTSNPNLYWYRQAAGRGLQLLFYSVGIGQISSEVPQNLSASRPQDRQFILSSKKLLLSDSGFYLCAWSVQANTGELFFGEGSRLTVL.

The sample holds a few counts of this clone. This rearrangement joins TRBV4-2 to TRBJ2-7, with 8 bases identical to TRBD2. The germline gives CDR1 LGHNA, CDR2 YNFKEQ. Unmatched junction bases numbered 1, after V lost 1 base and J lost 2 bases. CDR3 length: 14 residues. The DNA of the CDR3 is TGTGCCAGCAGCCAAGCGGGAGGGCCCTACGAGCAGTACTTC. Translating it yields CASSQAGGPYEQYF.

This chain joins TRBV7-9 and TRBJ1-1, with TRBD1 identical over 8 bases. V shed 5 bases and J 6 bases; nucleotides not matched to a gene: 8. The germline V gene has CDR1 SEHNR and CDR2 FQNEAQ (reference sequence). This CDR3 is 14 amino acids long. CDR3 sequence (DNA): TGTGCCAGCAGCCTCGGACAGGGAAACTCTGAAGCTTTCTTT. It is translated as CASSLGQGNSEAFF.

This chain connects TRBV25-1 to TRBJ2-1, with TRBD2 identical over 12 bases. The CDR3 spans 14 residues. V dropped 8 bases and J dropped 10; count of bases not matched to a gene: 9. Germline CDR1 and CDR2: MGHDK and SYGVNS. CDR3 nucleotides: TGTGCCAGCCGGACCGGACTAGCGGGAAGGGAGCAGTTCTTC. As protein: CASRTGLAGREQFF.

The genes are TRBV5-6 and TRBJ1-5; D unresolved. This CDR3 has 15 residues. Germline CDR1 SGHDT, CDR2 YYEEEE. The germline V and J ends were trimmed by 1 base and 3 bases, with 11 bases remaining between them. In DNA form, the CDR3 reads TGTGCCAGCAGCTTGTGGTACGGAATCAATCAGCCCCAGCATTTT. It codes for CASSLWYGINQPQHF.

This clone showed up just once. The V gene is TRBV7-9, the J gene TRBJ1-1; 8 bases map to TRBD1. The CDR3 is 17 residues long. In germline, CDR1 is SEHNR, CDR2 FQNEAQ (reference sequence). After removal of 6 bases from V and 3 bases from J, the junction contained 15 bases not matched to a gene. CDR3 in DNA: TGTGCCAGCAGACGAAGGCAGGGGGCGCGGATGGACACTGAAGCTTTCTTT. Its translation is CASRRRQGARMDTEAFF.

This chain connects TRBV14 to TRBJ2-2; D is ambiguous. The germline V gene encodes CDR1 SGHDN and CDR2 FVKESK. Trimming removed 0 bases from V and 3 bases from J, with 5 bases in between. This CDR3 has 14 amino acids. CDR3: CASSQDRYTGELFF. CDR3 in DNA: TGTGCCAGCAGCCAAGATCGGTACACCGGGGAGCTGTTTTTT.

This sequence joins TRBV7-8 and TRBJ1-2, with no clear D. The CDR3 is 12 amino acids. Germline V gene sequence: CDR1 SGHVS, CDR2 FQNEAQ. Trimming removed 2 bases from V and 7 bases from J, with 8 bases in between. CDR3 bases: TGTGCCAGCAGCTTATGGACGGCTGGCTACACCTTC. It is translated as CASSLWTAGYTF.

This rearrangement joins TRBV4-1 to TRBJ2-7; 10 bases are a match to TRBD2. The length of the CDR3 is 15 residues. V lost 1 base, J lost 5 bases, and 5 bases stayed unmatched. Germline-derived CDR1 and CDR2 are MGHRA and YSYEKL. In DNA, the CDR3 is TGCGCCAGCAGCCAAGTCACTAGCGGGATTAACGAGCAGTACTTC. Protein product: CASSQVTSGINEQYF.

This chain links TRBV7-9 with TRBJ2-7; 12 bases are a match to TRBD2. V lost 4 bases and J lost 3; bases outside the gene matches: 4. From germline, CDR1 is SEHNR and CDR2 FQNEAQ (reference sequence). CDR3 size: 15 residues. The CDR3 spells CASSSLLAGGYEQYF. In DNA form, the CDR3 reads TGTGCCAGCAGCTCCTTACTAGCGGGAGGCTACGAGCAGTACTTC.

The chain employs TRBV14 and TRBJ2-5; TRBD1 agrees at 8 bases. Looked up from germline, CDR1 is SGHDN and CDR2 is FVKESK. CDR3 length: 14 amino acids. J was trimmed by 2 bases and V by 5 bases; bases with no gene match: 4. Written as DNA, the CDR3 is TGTGCCAGCAGCTCCAACAGGGGGCAAGAGACCCAGTACTTC. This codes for CASSSNRGQETQYF.

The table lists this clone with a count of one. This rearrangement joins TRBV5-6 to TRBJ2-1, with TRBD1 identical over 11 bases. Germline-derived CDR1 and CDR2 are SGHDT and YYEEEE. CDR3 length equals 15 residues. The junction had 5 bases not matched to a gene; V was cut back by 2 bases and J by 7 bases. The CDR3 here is CASSFGQGARNEQFF. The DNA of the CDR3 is TGTGCCAGCAGCTTCGGACAGGGGGCGAGGAATGAGCAGTTCTTC.

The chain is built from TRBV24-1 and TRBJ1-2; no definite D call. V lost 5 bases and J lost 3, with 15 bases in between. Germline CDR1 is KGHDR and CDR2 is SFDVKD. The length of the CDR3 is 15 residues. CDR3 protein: CATSAGPPPDYGYTF. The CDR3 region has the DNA TGTGCCACCAGTGCAGGTCCCCCTCCCGACTATGGCTACACCTTC.

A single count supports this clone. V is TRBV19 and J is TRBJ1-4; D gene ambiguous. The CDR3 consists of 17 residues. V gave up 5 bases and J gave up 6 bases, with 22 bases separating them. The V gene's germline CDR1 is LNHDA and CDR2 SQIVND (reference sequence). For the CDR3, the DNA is TGTGCCAGTAGTCATATCGGAGCCGGAGGACTGGATGAAAAACTGTTTTTT. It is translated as CASSHIGAGGLDEKLFF. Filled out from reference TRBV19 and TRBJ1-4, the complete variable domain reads DGGITQSPKYLFRKEGQNVTLSCEQNLNHDAMYWYRQDPGQGLRLIYYSQIVNDFQKGDIAEGYSVSREKKESFPLTVTSAQKNPTAFYLCASSHIGAGGLDEKLFFGSGTQLSVL.

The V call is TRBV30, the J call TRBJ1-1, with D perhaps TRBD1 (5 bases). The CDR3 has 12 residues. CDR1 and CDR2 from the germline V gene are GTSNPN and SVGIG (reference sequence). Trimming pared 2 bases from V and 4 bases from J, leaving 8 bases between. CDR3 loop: CAWSFGGTEAFF. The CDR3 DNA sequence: TGTGCCTGGAGTTTCGGGGGCACTGAAGCTTTCTTT. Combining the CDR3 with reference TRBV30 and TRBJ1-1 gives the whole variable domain SQTIHQWPATLVQPVGSPLSLECTVEGTSNPNLYWYRQAAGRGLQLLFYSVGIGQISSEVPQNLSASRPQDRQFILSSKKLLLSDSGFYLCAWSFGGTEAFFGQGTRLTVV.

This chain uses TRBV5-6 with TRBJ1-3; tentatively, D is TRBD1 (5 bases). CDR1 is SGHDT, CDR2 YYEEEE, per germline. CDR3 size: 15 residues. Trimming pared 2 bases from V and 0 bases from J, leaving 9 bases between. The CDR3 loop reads CASSFGGSSGNTIYF. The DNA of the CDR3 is TGTGCCAGCAGCTTCGGGGGTTCCTCTGGAAACACCATATATTTT. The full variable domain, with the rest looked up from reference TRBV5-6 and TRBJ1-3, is DAGVTQSPTHLIKTRGQQVTLRCSPKSGHDTVSWYQQALGQGPQFIFQYYEEEERQRGNFPDRFSGHQFPNYSSELNVNALLLGDSALYLCASSFGGSSGNTIYFGEGSWLTVV.

The CDR3 loop reads CASRSTTITANEQFF. The CDR3 DNA reads TGTGCCAGCAGATCGACCACAATCACCGCCAATGAGCAGTTCTTC. This chain uses TRBV6-1 with TRBJ2-1; D unclear. The V end was cut by 6 bases, the J end by 6 bases, with 18 bases between. The CDR3 covers 15 residues. The germline gives CDR1 MNHNS, CDR2 SASEGT.

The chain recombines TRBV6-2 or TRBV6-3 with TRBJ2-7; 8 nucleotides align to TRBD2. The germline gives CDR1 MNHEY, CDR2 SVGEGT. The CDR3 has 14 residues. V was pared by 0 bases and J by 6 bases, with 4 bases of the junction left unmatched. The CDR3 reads CASSYSLLAGEQYF. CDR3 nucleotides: TGTGCCAGCAGTTACTCTCTCCTAGCGGGCGAGCAGTACTTC.